Listed below are T cell receptor beta chains from one sample, sequenced in a study of beta chain features in type 1 diabetes. The method was immunoSEQ multiplex PCR; TCRdb's version includes in-frame clones alone and lacks a portion of them. The sample shows about 700,000 clones, around an eighth of them seen only once. Sequencing used naive CD4+ T cells from blood. The receptor set was obtained from a man younger than 30 with type 1 diabetes. Each CDR3 is given with its conserved first and last residue. Fields, in order: J gene, clone size, D gene, V gene, CDR3 DNA, CDR3 protein. A D gene is named only where the DNA matches it firmly. Clone size is not always given. Where it is, it says once, few, many or a class for expanded clones.

>TRBJ1-5|few|-|TRBV30
TGTGCCTGGAGCCCGGGGGTCTGGGGAAGCAATCAGCCCCAGCATTTT
CAWSPGVWGSNQPQHF
>TRBJ2-1|-|TRBD2|TRBV19
TGTGCCAGTAGTATAGCGGGGGGGCCGCAGTTCTTC
CASSIAGGPQFF
>TRBJ1-4|-|-|TRBV29-1
TGCAGCGTCACACAAGGGGGGGCAGCCTCTAATGAAAAACTGTTTTTT
CSVTQGGAASNEKLFF
>TRBJ2-1|few|-|TRBV19
TGTGCCAGTAGCCTTACTCCTCAGGAGAGCTCCTACAATGAGCAGTTCTTC
CASSLTPQESSYNEQFF
>TRBJ2-3|-|-|TRBV30
TGTGCCTGGCAGGGATTTACAGATACGCAGTATTTT
CAWQGFTDTQYF
>TRBJ2-3|-|TRBD1|TRBV7-9
TGTGCCAGCAGCCGGGACAGCCAGACAGATACGCAGTATTTT
CASSRDSQTDTQYF
>TRBJ1-2|-|TRBD1|TRBV19
TGTGCCAGTAGTATGACAGGGACTAACTATGGCTACACCTTC
CASSMTGTNYGYTF
>TRBJ2-2|-|-|TRBV5-1
TGCGCCAGCAGCCCACAGGGATCGGTGGCCGGGGAGCTGTTTTTT
CASSPQGSVAGELFF
>TRBJ2-2|few|-|TRBV29-1
TGCAGCGTTGATAGGGTCAACACCGGGGAGCTGTTTTTT
CSVDRVNTGELFF
>TRBJ2-5|-|TRBD1|TRBV5-1
TGCGCCAGCAGCCCTACAGGGGGGGAGACCCAGTACTTC
CASSPTGGETQYF
>TRBJ2-5|few|-|TRBV18
TGTGCCAGCTCGTCTATGCGGGGATCCCAAGAGACCCAGTACTTC
CASSSMRGSQETQYF
>TRBJ2-3|few|-|TRBV5-8
TGTGCCAGCAGCCGAAGCAAAGGGCGCAAAGCTAGCACAGATACGCAGTATTTT
CASSRSKGRKASTDTQYF
>TRBJ2-1|few|TRBD1|TRBV29-1
TGCAGCGTATCAGGGGGTTCCTACAATGAGCAGTTCTTC
CSVSGGSYNEQFF
>TRBJ1-1|few|-|TRBV9
TGTGCCAGCAGCGTAGGACACCTGAACACTGAAGCTTTCTTT
CASSVGHLNTEAFF
>TRBJ2-3|few|-|TRBV28
TGTGCCAGCAGAAGCCAGGGGGGGGTCTGGGGCACAGATACGCAGTATTTT
CASRSQGGVWGTDTQYF
>TRBJ1-1|-|-|TRBV19
TGTGCCAGTAGTATGAGGGCGGCTGAAGCTTTCTTT
CASSMRAAEAFF
>TRBJ2-1|few|TRBD1|TRBV6-5
TGTGCCAGCAGTTACCGCGAACCGACAGGGGAGCAGTTCTTC
CASSYREPTGEQFF